The rows below give T cell receptor beta chains drawn from one sample of a study of blood T cell repertoires in COVID-19. The repertoire was sequenced with immunoSEQ multiplex PCR; TCRdb's copy has only in-frame clones and lacks some. The sample has a few hundred thousand clones, about 90% seen once; the top ten hold roughly 2.3%. Sequenced input: peripheral blood. The receptors shown here come from a man aged 18 to 35 with active or convalescent COVID-19. Both conserved end residues are part of each CDR3. A D gene is named only where the DNA matches it firmly. Some rows have no size entry. The others give once, few or many, or a class for an expanded clone.

J gene | clone size | V gene | D gene | CDR3 length | CDR3 DNA | CDR3 protein
TRBJ2-1 | - | TRBV24-1 | - | 16 | TGTGCCACCAGTGAAGGGAGTCTACATCGAAGCAATGAGCAGTTCTTC | CATSEGSLHRSNEQFF
TRBJ2-7 | - | TRBV7-2 | TRBD2 | 15 | TGTGCCATCTCCAACAGCGGGGGGATAACCTACGAGCAGTACTTC | CAISNSGGITYEQYF
TRBJ2-1 | once | TRBV7-2 | - | 15 | TGTGCCAGCAGCTTAGCGGGACTGGCATACAATGAGCAGTTCTTC | CASSLAGLAYNEQFF
TRBJ2-2 | - | TRBV28 | - | 15 | TGTGCCAGCAGTCCCGCGATAGGGGATCACGGGGAGCTGTTTTTT | CASSPAIGDHGELFF
TRBJ1-2 | - | TRBV29-1 | - | 13 | TGCAGCGTTGAACCCCCCGGGACTTATGGCTACACCTTC | CSVEPPGTYGYTF
TRBJ2-2 | few | TRBV5-1 | TRBD1 | 15 | TGCGCCAGCAACCTACAGGGGGCGAACACCGGGGAGCTGTTTTTT | CASNLQGANTGELFF
TRBJ1-5 | - | TRBV7-9 | - | 12 | TGTGCCAGCAGCCCCAGGGGTCAGCCCCAGCATTTT | CASSPRGQPQHF
TRBJ1-1 | - | TRBV28 | - | 15 | TGTGCCAGCAGTTTATTCCAGGGTAGTCAATCCCCGGCTTTCTTT | CASSLFQGSQSPAFF
TRBJ2-7 | - | TRBV19 | TRBD2 | 15 | TGTGCCAGTAGTGGGCGGACTAGCGGCTCCTACGAGCAGTACTTC | CASSGRTSGSYEQYF
TRBJ1-5 | - | TRBV6-6 | - | 15 | TGTGCCAGCAGCAATTGGGGAGGGGGCAATCAGCCCCAGCATTTT | CASSNWGGGNQPQHF
TRBJ2-5 | many | TRBV2 | - | 14 | TGTGCCAGCGGACCCCGGAGTGGGGGGGAGACCCAGTACTTC | CASGPRSGGETQYF
TRBJ2-7 | - | TRBV18 | TRBD2 | 15 | TGTGCCAGCTCACGGAGCGGGGGGAAGAACTACGAGCAGTACTTC | CASSRSGGKNYEQYF
TRBJ2-7 | - | TRBV20-1 | - | 11 | TGCAGTGCCACGACACGTGCCGCGCAGTACTTC | CSATTRAAQYF
TRBJ2-3 | - | TRBV5-6 | TRBD2 | 17 | TGTGCCAGCAGCCGACTGACTAGCGGGGGGGCAACAGATACGCAGTATTTT | CASSRLTSGGATDTQYF
TRBJ1-2 | - | TRBV4-1 | - | 14 | TGCGCCAGCAACCAAGAGGGGGGTGACTATGGCTACACCTTC | CASNQEGGDYGYTF
TRBJ2-7 | - | TRBV11-2 | - | 14 | TGTGCCAGCAGCTTTATGAGCTTATCCTACGAGCAGTACTTC | CASSFMSLSYEQYF
TRBJ1-6 | - | TRBV9 | TRBD1 | 16 | TGTGCCAGCAGCGTAGGGACAGGGACGTATAATTCACCCCTCCACTTT | CASSVGTGTYNSPLHF
TRBJ2-2 | - | TRBV4-3 | TRBD1 | 14 | TGCGCCAGCAGCCAAGAGACAGGGCCCGGGGAGCTGTTTTTT | CASSQETGPGELFF
TRBJ2-5 | - | TRBV25-1 | - | 17 | TGTGCCAGCAGTGAATATGGAATCGGGAGAGGGGTAGAGACCCAGTACTTC | CASSEYGIGRGVETQYF
TRBJ2-1 | - | TRBV5-1 | TRBD2 | 17 | TGCGCCAGCACAGAAGTCCCCGGACTAGCGGGGGGTTATGAGCAGTTCTTC | CASTEVPGLAGGYEQFF
TRBJ1-2 | - | TRBV6-5 | - | 11 | TGTGCCAGCAGACAACGGGGTGGCTACACCTTC | CASRQRGGYTF
TRBJ1-2 | few | TRBV19 | - | 15 | TGTGCCAGTCCCCCCACAGGACGCCTTAACTATGGCTACACCTTC | CASPPTGRLNYGYTF
TRBJ1-2 | - | TRBV11-2 | - | 17 | TGTGCCAGCAGCTTAGACGGATGGGGGGGACAAGACTATGGCTACACCTTC | CASSLDGWGGQDYGYTF